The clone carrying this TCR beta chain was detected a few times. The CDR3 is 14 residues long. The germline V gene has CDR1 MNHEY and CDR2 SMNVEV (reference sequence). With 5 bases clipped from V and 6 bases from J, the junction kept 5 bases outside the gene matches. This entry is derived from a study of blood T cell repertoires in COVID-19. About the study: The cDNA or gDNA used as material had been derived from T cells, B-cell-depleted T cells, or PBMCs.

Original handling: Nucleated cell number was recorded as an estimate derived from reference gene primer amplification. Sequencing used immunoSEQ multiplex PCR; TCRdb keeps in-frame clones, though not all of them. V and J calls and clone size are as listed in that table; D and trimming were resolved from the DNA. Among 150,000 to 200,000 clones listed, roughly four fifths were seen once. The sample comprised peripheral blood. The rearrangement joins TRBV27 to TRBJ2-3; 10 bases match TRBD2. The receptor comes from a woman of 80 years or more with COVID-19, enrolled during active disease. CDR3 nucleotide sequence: TGTGCCAGCAGTACTAGCGGGGCCGCGGATACGCAGTATTTT. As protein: CASSTSGAADTQYF.